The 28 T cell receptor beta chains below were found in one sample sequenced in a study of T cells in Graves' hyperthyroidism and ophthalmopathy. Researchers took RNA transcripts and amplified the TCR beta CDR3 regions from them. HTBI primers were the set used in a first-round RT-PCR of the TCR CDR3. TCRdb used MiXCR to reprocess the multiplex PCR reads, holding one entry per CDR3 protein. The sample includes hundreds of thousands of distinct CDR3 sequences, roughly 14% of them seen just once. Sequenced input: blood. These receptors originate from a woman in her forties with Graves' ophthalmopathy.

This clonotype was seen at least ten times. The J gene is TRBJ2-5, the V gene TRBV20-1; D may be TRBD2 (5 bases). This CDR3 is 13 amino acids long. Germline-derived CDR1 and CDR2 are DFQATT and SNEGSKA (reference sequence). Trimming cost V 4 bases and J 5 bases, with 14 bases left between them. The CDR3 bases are TGCAGTGCTACCTCCGGGGATGGCGAGACCCAGTACTTC. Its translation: CSATSGDGETQYF.

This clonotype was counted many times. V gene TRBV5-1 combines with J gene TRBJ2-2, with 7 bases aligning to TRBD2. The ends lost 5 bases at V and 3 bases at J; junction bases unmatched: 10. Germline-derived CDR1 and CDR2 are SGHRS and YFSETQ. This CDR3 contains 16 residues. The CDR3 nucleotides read TGCGCCAGCAGTCGTTTGGGAGGGGCGGACACCGGGGAGCTGTTTTTT. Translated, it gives CASSRLGGADTGELFF.

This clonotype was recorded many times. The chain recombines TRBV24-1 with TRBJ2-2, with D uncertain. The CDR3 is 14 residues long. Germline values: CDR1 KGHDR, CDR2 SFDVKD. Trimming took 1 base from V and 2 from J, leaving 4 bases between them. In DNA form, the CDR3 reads TGTGCCACCAGTGATTTTCCCAACACCGGGGAGCTGTTTTTT. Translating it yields CATSDFPNTGELFF.

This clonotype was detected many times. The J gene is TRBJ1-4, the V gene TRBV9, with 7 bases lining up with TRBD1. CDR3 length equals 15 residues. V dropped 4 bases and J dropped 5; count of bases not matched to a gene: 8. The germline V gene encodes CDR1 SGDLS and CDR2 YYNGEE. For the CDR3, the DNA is TGTGCCAGCAGCCCCTTGGGACAGTACAATGAAAAACTGTTTTTT. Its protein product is CASSPLGQYNEKLFF.

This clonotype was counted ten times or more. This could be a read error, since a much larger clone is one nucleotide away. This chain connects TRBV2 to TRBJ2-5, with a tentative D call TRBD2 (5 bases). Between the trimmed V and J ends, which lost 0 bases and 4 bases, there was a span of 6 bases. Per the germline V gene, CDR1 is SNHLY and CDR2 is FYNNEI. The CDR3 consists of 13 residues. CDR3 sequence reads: CASSEAGAETQYF. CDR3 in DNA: TGTGCCAGCAGTGAAGCGGGAGCAGAGACCCAGTACTTC.

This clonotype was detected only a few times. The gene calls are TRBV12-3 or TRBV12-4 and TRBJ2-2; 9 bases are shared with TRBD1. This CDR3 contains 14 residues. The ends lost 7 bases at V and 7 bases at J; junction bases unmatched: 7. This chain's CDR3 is CASKGQGGGGELFF. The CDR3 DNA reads TGTGCCAGCAAGGGACAGGGTGGCGGCGGGGAGCTGTTTTTT.

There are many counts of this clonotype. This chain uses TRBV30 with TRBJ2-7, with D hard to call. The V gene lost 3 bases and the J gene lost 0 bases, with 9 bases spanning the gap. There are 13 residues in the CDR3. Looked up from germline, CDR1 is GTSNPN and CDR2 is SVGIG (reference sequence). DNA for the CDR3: TGTGCCTGGAGGTCGGGCAGCTCCTACGAGCAGTACTTC. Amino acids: CAWRSGSSYEQYF.

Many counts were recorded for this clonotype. For the CDR3, the DNA is TGTGCCAGCAGTGTAAGACAGGGTGGCTACGAGCAGTACTTC. Residues: CASSVRQGGYEQYF. The gene calls are TRBV6-1 and TRBJ2-7; 7 positions agree with TRBD1. This CDR3 is built from 14 residues. The V segment lost 4 bases and the J segment 3 bases; nucleotides outside the gene matches: 6. The germline CDR1 and CDR2 sequences are MNHNS and SASEGT.

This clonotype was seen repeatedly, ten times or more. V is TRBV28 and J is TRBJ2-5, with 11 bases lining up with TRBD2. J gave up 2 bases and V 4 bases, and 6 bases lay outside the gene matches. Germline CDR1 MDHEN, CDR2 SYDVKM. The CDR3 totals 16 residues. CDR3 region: CASSSRTSGLQETQYF. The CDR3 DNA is TGTGCCAGCAGTTCAAGGACTAGCGGGTTACAAGAGACCCAGTACTTC.

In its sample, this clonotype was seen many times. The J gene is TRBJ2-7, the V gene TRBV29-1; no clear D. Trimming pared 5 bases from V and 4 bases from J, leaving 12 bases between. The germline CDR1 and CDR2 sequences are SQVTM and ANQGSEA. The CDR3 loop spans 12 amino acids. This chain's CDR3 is CSVRTYTYEQYF. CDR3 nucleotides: TGCAGCGTTCGAACATACACTTACGAGCAGTACTTC.

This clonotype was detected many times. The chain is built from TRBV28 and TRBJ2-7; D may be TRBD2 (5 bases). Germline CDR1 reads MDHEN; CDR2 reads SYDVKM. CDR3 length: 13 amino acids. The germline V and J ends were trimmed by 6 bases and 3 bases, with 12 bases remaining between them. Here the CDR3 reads CASRPGKNYEQYF. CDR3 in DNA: TGTGCCAGCAGACCCGGGAAGAACTACGAGCAGTACTTC.

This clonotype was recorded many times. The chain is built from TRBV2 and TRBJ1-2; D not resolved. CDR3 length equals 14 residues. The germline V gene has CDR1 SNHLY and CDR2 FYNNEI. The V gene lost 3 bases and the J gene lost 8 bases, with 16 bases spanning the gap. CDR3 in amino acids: CASSEGTLPLGYTF. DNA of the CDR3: TGTGCCAGCAGTGAGGGCACCTTACCCCTCGGCTACACCTTC.

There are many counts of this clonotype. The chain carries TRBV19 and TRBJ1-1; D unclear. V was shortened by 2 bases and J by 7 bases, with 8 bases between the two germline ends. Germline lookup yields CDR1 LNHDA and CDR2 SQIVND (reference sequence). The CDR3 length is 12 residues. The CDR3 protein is CASSIPYSEAFF. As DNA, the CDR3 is TGTGCCAGTAGTATACCCTACAGTGAAGCTTTCTTT.

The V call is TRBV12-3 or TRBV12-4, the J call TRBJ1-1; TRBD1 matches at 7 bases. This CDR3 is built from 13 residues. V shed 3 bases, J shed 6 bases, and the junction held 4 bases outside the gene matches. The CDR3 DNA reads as TGTGCCAGCAGTTTGTCAGGGGGTGCTGAAGCTTTCTTT. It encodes CASSLSGGAEAFF.

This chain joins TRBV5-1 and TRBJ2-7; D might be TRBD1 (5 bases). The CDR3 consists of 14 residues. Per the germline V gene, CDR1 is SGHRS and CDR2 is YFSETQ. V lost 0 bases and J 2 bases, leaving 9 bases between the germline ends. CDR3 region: CASSLEEGAYEQYF. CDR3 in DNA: TGCGCCAGCAGCTTGGAGGAAGGGGCCTACGAGCAGTACTTC.

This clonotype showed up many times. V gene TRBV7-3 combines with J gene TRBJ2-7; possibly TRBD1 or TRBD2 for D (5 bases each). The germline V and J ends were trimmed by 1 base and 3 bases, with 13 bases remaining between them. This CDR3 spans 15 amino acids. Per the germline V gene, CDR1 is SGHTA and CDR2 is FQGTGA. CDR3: CASSLRGTENYEQYF. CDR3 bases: TGTGCCAGCAGCTTAAGGGGGACGGAGAACTACGAGCAGTACTTC.

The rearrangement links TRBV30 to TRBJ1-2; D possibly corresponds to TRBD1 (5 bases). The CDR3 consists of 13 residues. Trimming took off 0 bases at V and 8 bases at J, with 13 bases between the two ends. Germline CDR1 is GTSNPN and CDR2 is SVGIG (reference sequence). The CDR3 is CAWSVLRGRGYTF. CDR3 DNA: TGTGCCTGGAGTGTATTACGGGGACGCGGCTACACCTTC.

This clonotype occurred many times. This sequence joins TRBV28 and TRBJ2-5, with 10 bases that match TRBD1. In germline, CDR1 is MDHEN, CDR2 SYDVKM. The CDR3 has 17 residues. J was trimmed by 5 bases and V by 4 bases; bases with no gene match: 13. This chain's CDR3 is CASSYPPGTGVMETQYF. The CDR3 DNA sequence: TGTGCCAGCAGTTATCCCCCCGGGACAGGGGTAATGGAGACCCAGTACTTC.

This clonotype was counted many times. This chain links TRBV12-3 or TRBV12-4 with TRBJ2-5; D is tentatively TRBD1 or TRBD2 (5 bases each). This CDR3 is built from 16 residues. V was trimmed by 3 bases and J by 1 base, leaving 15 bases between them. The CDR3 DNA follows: TGTGCCAGCAGTTTCTGGGGCAGCGGAGTCCAAGAGACCCAGTACTTC. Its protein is CASSFWGSGVQETQYF.

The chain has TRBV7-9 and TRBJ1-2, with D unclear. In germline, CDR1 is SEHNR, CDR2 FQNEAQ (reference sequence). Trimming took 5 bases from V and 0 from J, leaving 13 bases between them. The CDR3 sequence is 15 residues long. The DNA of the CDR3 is TGTGCCAGCAGCCCCCGGCAGGCCACTAACTATGGCTACACCTTC. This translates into CASSPRQATNYGYTF. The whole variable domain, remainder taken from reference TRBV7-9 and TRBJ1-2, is DTGVSQNPRHKITKRGQNVTFRCDPISEHNRLYWYRQTLGQGPEFLTYFQNEAQLEKSRLLSDRFSAERPKGSFSTLEIQRTEQGDSAMYLCASSPRQATNYGYTFGSGTRLTVV.

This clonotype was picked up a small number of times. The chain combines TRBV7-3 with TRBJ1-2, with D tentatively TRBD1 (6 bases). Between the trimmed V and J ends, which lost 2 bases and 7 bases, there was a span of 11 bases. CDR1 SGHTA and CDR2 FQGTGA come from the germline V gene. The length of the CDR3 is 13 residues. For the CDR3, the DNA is TGTGCCAGCAGCTTACAAGGGGGTCTTGGCTACACCTTC. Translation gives CASSLQGGLGYTF.

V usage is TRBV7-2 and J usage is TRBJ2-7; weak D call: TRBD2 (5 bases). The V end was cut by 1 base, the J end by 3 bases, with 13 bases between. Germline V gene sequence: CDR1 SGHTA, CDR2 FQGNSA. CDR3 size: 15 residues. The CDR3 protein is CASSLGYGGYYEQYF. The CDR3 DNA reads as TGTGCCAGCAGCTTAGGTTATGGCGGGTACTACGAGCAGTACTTC.

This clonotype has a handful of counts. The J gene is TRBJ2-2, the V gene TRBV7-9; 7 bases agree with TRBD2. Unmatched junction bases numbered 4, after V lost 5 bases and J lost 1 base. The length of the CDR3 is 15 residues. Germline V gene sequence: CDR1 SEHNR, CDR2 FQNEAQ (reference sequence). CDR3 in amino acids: CASSPSGMNTGELFF. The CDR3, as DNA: TGTGCCAGCAGCCCGAGCGGGATGAACACCGGGGAGCTGTTTTTT.

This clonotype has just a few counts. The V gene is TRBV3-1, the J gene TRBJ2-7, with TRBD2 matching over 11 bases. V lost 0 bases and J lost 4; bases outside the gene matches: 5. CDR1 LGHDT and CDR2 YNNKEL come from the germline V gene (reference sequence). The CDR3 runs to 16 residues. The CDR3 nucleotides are TGTGCCAGCAGCCAAGATCTACTAGCGGGAGTATACGAGCAGTACTTC. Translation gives CASSQDLLAGVYEQYF.

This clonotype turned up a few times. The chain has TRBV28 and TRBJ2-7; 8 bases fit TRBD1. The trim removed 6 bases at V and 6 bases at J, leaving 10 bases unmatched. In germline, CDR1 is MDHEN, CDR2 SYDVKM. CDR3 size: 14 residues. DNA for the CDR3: TGTGCCAGCAGGGCGGGTCAGGGGGCATCCGAGCAGTACTTC. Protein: CASRAGQGASEQYF. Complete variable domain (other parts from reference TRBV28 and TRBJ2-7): DVKVTQSSRYLVKRTGEKVFLECVQDMDHENMFWYRQDPGLGLRLIYFSYDVKMKEKGDIPEGYSVSREKKERFSLILESASTNQTSMYLCASRAGQGASEQYFGPGTRLTVT.

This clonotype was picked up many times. The CDR3 DNA is TGTGCCAGCAGTTACCCCTTATATCAGCCCCAGCATTTT. As protein: CASSYPLYQPQHF. This sequence joins TRBV6-2 or TRBV6-3 and TRBJ1-5; no clear D gene. The CDR3 has 13 amino acids. Germline-derived CDR1 and CDR2 are MNHEY and SVGEGT. Between the trimmed V and J ends, which lost 2 bases and 5 bases, there was a span of 7 bases.

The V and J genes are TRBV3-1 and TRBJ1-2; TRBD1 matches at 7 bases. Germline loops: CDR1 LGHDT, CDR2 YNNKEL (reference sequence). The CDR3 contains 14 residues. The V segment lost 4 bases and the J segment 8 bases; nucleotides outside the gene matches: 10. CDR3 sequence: CASSPGTDRVGYTF. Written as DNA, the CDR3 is TGTGCCAGCAGCCCCGGAACCGACAGGGTCGGCTACACCTTC. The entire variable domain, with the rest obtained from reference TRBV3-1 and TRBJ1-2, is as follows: DTAVSQTPKYLVTQMGNDKSIKCEQNLGHDTMYWYKQDSKKFLKIMFSYNNKELIINETVPNRFSPKSPDKAHLNLHINSLELGDSAVYFCASSPGTDRVGYTFGSGTRLTVV.

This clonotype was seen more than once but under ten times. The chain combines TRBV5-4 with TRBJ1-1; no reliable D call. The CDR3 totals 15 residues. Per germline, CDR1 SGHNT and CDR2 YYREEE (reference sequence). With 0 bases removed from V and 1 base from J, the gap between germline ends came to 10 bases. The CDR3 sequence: CASSLDIGANTEAFF. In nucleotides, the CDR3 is TGTGCCAGCAGCTTGGATATCGGCGCGAACACTGAAGCTTTCTTT. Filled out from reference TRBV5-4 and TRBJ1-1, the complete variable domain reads ETGVTQSPTHLIKTRGQQVTLRCSSQSGHNTVSWYQQALGQGPQFIFQYYREEENGRGNFPPRFSGLQFPNYSSELNVNALELDDSALYLCASSLDIGANTEAFFGQGTRLTVV.